This TCR beta chain appears in the sequencing data of a study of shared clonotypes between healthy human individuals. The wider study: A couple of women and a few men aged 18 to 49 served as donors.

There were no recent acute infections or vaccinations among the donors, who were healthy HIV-negative adults. Germline V gene sequence: CDR1 MNHNY, CDR2 SVGAGI (reference sequence). The CDR3 spans 15 residues. V lost 0 bases, J lost 3 bases, and 11 bases lay in between. Template for every sorted-subset replicate PCR totaled 150 to 250 ng DNA, around 33,000 T cell genomes. Libraries were prepared by immunoSEQ multiplex PCR; TCRdb keeps only in-frame clonotypes and omits some of them. Among about 2.4 million clones listed, approximately 93% were seen once. V and J are TRBV6-6 and TRBJ2-5, with a weak D call TRBD2 (6 bases). Sequenced sample: naive CD4+ T cells from PBMCs. The subset here: CD45RA+ positively selected. The receptor's source is a man aged 18 to 29 in good health. Some clones in this sample may be carry-over from other donors' samples. The CDR3 region has the DNA TGTGCCAGCAGTTACTCGGTGAAGCGGGAAGAGACCCAGTACTTC. Translated: CASSYSVKREETQYF.